This T cell receptor beta chain was recovered during a study of CD8+ T cells in alopecia areata. Study-wide results and caveats: Patients shared TCRs less clearly than mice did, possibly owing to HLA. Lesional scalp, notably in alopecia totalis/universalis, had clonality above that of normal scalp.

Extracted from the samples, RNA was reverse transcribed into cDNA to serve as the sequencing template. TCRdb keeps only in-frame clones here, not all; method: immunoSEQ multiplex PCR. This sample has approximately 98,000 clones, with approximately 59% found just once. This clone was detected only a few times. Its antigen is not known. Germline is not matched at one junction end, which may reflect a read error. The sequence came from a human donor in good health. Sequenced input: CD8+ T cells sorted from blood.

The CDR3 nucleotides are TGTGCTAGCAGCACCGGGGGGGCGGGTGAGCAGTTCTTC. This encodes CASSTGGAGEQFF. This chain joins TRBV7-7 and TRBJ2-1; 8 nucleotides line up with TRBD2. The length of the CDR3 is 13 residues. The germline V gene encodes CDR1 SSHAT and CDR2 FNYEAQ (reference sequence).